One and the same sample provided the 18 T cell receptor beta chains below, sequenced in a study of T cells in localized non-small cell lung cancer. TCRdb's table, derived via immunoSEQ multiplex PCR, lists solely in-frame clones and lacks some. The table shows around 6,000 clones, with around 16% occurring only once. The source material was normal lung tissue next to the tumor, sampled before any cancer treatment. The receptors stem from a male donor aged 60 or over with stage II squamous cell lung carcinoma.

The chain combines TRBV9 with TRBJ2-1, with 7 bases matching TRBD1. This CDR3 contains 15 residues. Germline loops: CDR1 SGDLS, CDR2 YYNGEE. Trimming at V came to 4 bases and at J to 4 bases, leaving 8 bases not matched to a gene. CDR3: CASSRQGPGYNEQFF. The CDR3 bases are TGTGCCAGCAGCCGACAGGGCCCGGGGTACAATGAGCAGTTCTTC. Complete variable domain (other parts from reference TRBV9 and TRBJ2-1): DSGVTQTPKHLITATGQRVTLRCSPRSGDLSVYWYQQSLDQGLQFLIQYYNGEERAKGNILERFSAQQFPDLHSELNLSSLELGDSALYFCASSRQGPGYNEQFFGPGTRLTVL.

This clone was counted between two and nine times. The chain combines TRBV9 with TRBJ1-1; D remains ambiguous. CDR3 length: 12 residues. Looked up from germline, CDR1 is SGDLS and CDR2 is YYNGEE. V lost 0 bases and J lost 7, with 7 bases in between. In DNA, the CDR3 is TGTGCCAGCAGCGTAGGTGATGGTGAAGCTTTCTTT. This translates into CASSVGDGEAFF.

The rearrangement joins TRBV19 to TRBJ2-7, with a tentative D call TRBD1 (5 bases). CDR3 length: 15 amino acids. The germline V gene has CDR1 LNHDA and CDR2 SQIVND (reference sequence). Trimming stripped 3 bases from V and 2 bases from J, with 14 bases between. CDR3 nucleotides: TGTGCCAGTAGTATTAGTTTCACAGGAACCTACGAGCAGTACTTC. Encoded protein: CASSISFTGTYEQYF.

The chain links TRBV11-3 to TRBJ1-3; tentatively, D is TRBD1 (5 bases). The length of the CDR3 is 16 residues. The V end was cut by 3 bases, the J end by 0 bases, with 12 bases between. Germline loops: CDR1 SGHNT, CDR2 YENEEA. This chain's CDR3 is CASSLELRGSGNTIYF. Written as DNA, the CDR3 is TGTGCCAGCAGCTTGGAGTTGAGGGGCTCTGGAAACACCATATATTTT.

Many counts were recorded for this clone. The gene calls are TRBV11-3 and TRBJ2-3; D possibly uses TRBD1 or TRBD2 (5 bases each). CDR3 length: 14 amino acids. Trimming left V 3 bases short and J 3 bases short, with 10 bases between. CDR1 is SGHNT, CDR2 YENEEA, per germline. The CDR3 loop is CASSFQGETDTQYF. The CDR3 bases are TGTGCCAGCAGCTTCCAGGGAGAGACAGATACGCAGTATTTT.

This clone was recorded a few times. The chain uses TRBV9 and TRBJ1-1, with D possibly being TRBD1 (5 bases). V shed 0 bases and J shed 4 bases, with 7 bases lying between them. CDR1 is SGDLS and CDR2 is YYNGEE in the germline V gene. The CDR3 has 13 residues. The CDR3 loop reads CASSVDGGTEAFF. CDR3 in DNA: TGTGCCAGCAGCGTAGACGGGGGCACTGAAGCTTTCTTT. Together with reference TRBV9 and TRBJ1-1, the CDR3 gives the full variable domain: DSGVTQTPKHLITATGQRVTLRCSPRSGDLSVYWYQQSLDQGLQFLIQYYNGEERAKGNILERFSAQQFPDLHSELNLSSLELGDSALYFCASSVDGGTEAFFGQGTRLTVV.

By proportion, this clone is medium-sized (0.01 to 0.1%). V usage is TRBV6-8 and J usage is TRBJ2-1; 7 bases line up with TRBD1. CDR1 and CDR2 (germline): MNHGY, SAAAGT. V trimming: 4 bases; J trimming: 7 bases; junction bases outside the gene matches: 7. CDR3 length: 14 residues. The CDR3 region is CASSWTGPPNEQFF. In nucleotides, the CDR3 is TGTGCCAGCAGTTGGACAGGTCCGCCGAATGAGCAGTTCTTC.

In its sample, this clone is large. This chain uses TRBV6-8 with TRBJ1-1; D is possibly TRBD1 (5 bases). Germline-derived CDR1 and CDR2 are MNHGY and SAAAGT. This CDR3 is built from 13 residues. Trimming removed 6 bases at V and 1 base at J, with 9 bases between. This CDR3 is CASRGDGNTEAFF. For the CDR3, the DNA is TGTGCCAGCAGGGGGGATGGGAACACTGAAGCTTTCTTT.

This clone was picked up a small number of times. This chain connects TRBV18 to TRBJ2-5; TRBD2 matches 8 bases. Germline V lookup: CDR1 KGHSH, CDR2 LQKENI. The CDR3 spans 14 residues. The ends lost 0 bases at V and 5 bases at J; junction bases unmatched: 2. CDR3 in amino acids: CASSPPSSGETQYF. The CDR3 nucleotides are TGTGCCAGCTCACCACCATCTAGCGGGGAGACCCAGTACTTC. Full variable domain (outside the CDR3, taken from reference TRBV18 and TRBJ2-5): NAGVMQNPRHLVRRRGQEARLRCSPMKGHSHVYWYRQLPEEGLKFMVYLQKENIIDESGMPKERFSAEFPKEGPSILRIQQVVRGDSAAYFCASSPPSSGETQYFGPGTRLLVL.

This clone was seen at least ten times. DNA for the CDR3: TGTGCCAGCAGCCGGTACGGGAGGGAGGGTTCTAGCTCCTATAATTCACCCCTCCACTTT. Protein sequence: CASSRYGREGSSSYNSPLHF. This chain links TRBV9 with TRBJ1-6, with no clear D. CDR3 length: 20 amino acids. CDR1 and CDR2 from the germline V gene are SGDLS and YYNGEE. V lost 4 bases, J lost 0 bases, and 23 bases lay in between.

The chain combines TRBV6-8 with TRBJ2-2; D unresolved. The CDR3 is 12 residues long. Germline assignment: CDR1 MNHGY and CDR2 SAAAGT. V lost 8 bases and J lost 4, with 8 bases in between. The CDR3 DNA reads TGTGCCAGCGGCATCCTCACCGGGGAGCTGTTTTTT. It yields the protein CASGILTGELFF.

This clone turned up a few times. In DNA, the CDR3 is TGTGCCAGTAGGCCTCGACTAGCGGGAAACTCCTACAATGAGCAGTTCTTC. It specifies CASRPRLAGNSYNEQFF. This chain joins TRBV19 and TRBJ2-1; 11 bases match TRBD2. Germline V gene lookup returns CDR1 LNHDA and CDR2 SQIVND (reference sequence). The CDR3 has 17 residues. V gave up 6 bases and J gave up 0 bases; unmatched junction bases: 7.

This clone has ten or more counts. This chain uses TRBV11-3 with TRBJ1-5; 8 positions agree with TRBD1. There are 17 residues in the CDR3. Trimming took 5 bases from V and 0 from J; bases not matched to a gene: 9. Germline V CDR1 and CDR2: SGHNT, YENEEA. The CDR3 nucleotides are TGTGCCAGCAGCCTCCTTACGACAGGGGATAGCAATCAGCCCCAGCATTTT. Translated, it gives CASSLLTTGDSNQPQHF.

This clone was picked up a small number of times. V is TRBV18 and J is TRBJ2-6; 11 nucleotides align to TRBD1. V lost 5 bases, J lost 2 bases, and 5 bases stayed unmatched. The CDR3 sequence is 17 residues long. Germline CDR1 reads KGHSH; CDR2 reads LQKENI. The CDR3 protein is CASSSRTGGAGANVLTF. The CDR3 bases are TGTGCCAGCTCATCCCGGACAGGGGGCGCTGGGGCCAACGTCCTGACTTTC.

This clone has a handful of counts. The chain has TRBV30 and TRBJ1-2; D possibly corresponds to TRBD1 (6 bases). In germline, CDR1 is GTSNPN, CDR2 SVGIG (reference sequence). The CDR3 is 13 amino acids. V was cut by 8 bases and J by 7 bases, with 20 bases left in between. The CDR3 DNA is TGTGCCCAGGGGATAGGGATGGTTGGTGGCTACACCTTC. Amino acids: CAQGIGMVGGYTF.

This clone was detected only a few times. This chain joins TRBV10-3 and TRBJ1-6; no firm D call. The ends were cut back, 2 bases at V and 9 bases at J, with 8 bases in the middle. Per the germline V gene, CDR1 is ENHRY and CDR2 is SYGVKD. The CDR3 has 13 amino acids. Here the CDR3 reads CAISEVTTSPLHF. The CDR3, as DNA: TGTGCCATCAGTGAGGTCACAACTTCACCCCTCCACTTT.

This chain joins TRBV19 and TRBJ1-1; D unclear. The CDR3 spans 14 residues. CDR1 is LNHDA, CDR2 SQIVND, per germline (reference sequence). V dropped 0 bases and J dropped 6 bases, with 11 bases sitting between them. In DNA, the CDR3 is TGTGCCAGTAGTATAGATCTCGGGGAGTCTGAAGCTTTCTTT. Translating it yields CASSIDLGESEAFF.

The CDR3 sequence is CASSPAGGKETQYF. Written as DNA, the CDR3 is TGCGCCAGCAGCCCGGCCGGGGGGAAGGAGACCCAGTACTTC. The chain links TRBV5-1 to TRBJ2-5; 7 bases agree with TRBD2. The CDR3 is made up of 14 amino acids. J gave up 5 bases and V 4 bases, and 8 bases lay outside the gene matches. Germline loops: CDR1 SGHRS, CDR2 YFSETQ. The entire variable domain, with the rest obtained from reference TRBV5-1 and TRBJ2-5, is as follows: KAGVTQTPRYLIKTRGQQVTLSCSPISGHRSVSWYQQTPGQGLQFLFEYFSETQRNKGNFPGRFSGRQFSNSRSEMNVSTLELGDSALYLCASSPAGGKETQYFGPGTRLLVL.